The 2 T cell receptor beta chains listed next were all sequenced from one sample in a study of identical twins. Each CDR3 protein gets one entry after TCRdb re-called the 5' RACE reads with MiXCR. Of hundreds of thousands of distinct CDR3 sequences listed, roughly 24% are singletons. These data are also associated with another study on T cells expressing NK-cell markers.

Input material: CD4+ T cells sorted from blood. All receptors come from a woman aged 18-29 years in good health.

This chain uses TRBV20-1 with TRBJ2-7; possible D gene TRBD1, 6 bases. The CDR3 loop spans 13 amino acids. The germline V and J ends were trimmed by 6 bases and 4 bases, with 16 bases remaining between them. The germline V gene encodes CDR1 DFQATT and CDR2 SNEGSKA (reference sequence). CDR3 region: CSAAPRGLYEQYF. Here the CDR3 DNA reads TGCAGTGCCGCACCGAGGGGGTTGTACGAGCAGTACTTC.

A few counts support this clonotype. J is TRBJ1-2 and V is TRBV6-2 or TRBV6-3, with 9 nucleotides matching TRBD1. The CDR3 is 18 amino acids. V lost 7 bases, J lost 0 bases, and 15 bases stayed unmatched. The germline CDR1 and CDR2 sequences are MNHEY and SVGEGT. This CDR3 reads CASTYHRDRARANYGYTF. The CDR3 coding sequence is TGTGCCAGCACCTACCACCGGGACAGGGCGAGAGCTAACTATGGCTACACCTTC.